This entry lists 27 T cell receptor beta chains sequenced from one sample in a study of human versus mouse CDR3 diversity and MHC coevolution listed by TCRdb under 2017. The method was the immunoSEQ multiplex PCR assay. TCRdb limited this immuneACCESS table to in-frame rearrangements with V and J called. A share of clones is missing; checked studies link under half to unresolved V genes, and the rest is unexplained. The sample table holds about 60,000 clones, of which just under 95% were seen once. The top ten clonotypes cover approximately 17% of the sample. Sequencing was performed on naive CD4+ T cells from blood. This sample's cell subset or site label indicates: CD45RO-negative CD62L-positive naive CD4 T cells. Source of these receptors: a person in their 60s in good health.

The sample holds one count of this clone. The chain joins TRBV23-1 to TRBJ2-7; 12 bases agree with TRBD2. TRBV23-1 is sorted into the ORF group, with uncertain function. The ends lost 4 bases at V and 1 base at J; junction bases unmatched: 8. The CDR3 has 17 residues. The CDR3 sequence: CASSLPPTSGSSYEQYF. Written as DNA, the CDR3 is TGCGCCAGCAGTCTTCCCCCGACTAGCGGGAGTTCCTACGAGCAGTACTTC.

DNA for the CDR3: TGTGCCAGCAGCTGGACAGGGGACCGTAATTCACCCCTCCACTTT. Translating gives CASSWTGDRNSPLHF. The V call is TRBV9, the J call TRBJ1-6; TRBD1 matches at 9 bases. This CDR3 comprises 15 residues. Germline values: CDR1 SGDLS, CDR2 YYNGEE. Germline trimming cut 4 bases from V and 6 bases from J; bases unmatched to any gene: 5.

The V and J genes are TRBV6-1 and TRBJ1-1; D is perhaps TRBD1 (5 bases). V shed 2 bases and J shed 0 bases, with 10 bases lying between them. Germline CDR1 MNHNS, CDR2 SASEGT. The CDR3 is 15 residues long. Here the CDR3 DNA reads TGTGCCAGCAGTGAACAGGACACCATGAACACTGAAGCTTTCTTT. Translating it yields CASSEQDTMNTEAFF.

A note on this clone: One end of the junction varies from germline; a read error may be responsible. The gene calls are TRBV11-2 and TRBJ1-3, with 7 positions matching TRBD1. Per germline, CDR1 SGHAT and CDR2 FQNNGV. The CDR3 sequence is 18 residues long. The CDR3 coding sequence is TGTGCCAGCGGGGAGTCGGGACAGAAAATTAGCTCTGGAAACACCGTATATTTT. This codes for CASGESGQKISSGNTVYF.

The chain joins TRBV11-3 to TRBJ2-1; 7 bases map to TRBD2. Germline CDR1 and CDR2: SGHNT and YENEEA. The CDR3 length is 15 residues. Unmatched junction bases numbered 8, after V lost 1 base and J lost 8 bases. The CDR3 DNA is TGTGCCAGCAGCTTAGGCGGTGCGGGAGCCCATGAGCAGTTCTTC. Translated: CASSLGGAGAHEQFF.

The chain has TRBV5-1 and TRBJ1-6; D remains ambiguous. V was clipped by 0 bases and J by 5 bases, with 6 bases between them. Germline V gives CDR1 SGHRS, CDR2 YFSETQ. The length of the CDR3 is 14 residues. The CDR3 bases are TGCGCCAGCAGCTTGGGTTCTGATAATTCACCCCTCCACTTT. This sequence encodes CASSLGSDNSPLHF. The variable domain in full, with the rest retrieved from reference TRBV5-1 and TRBJ1-6, is KAGVTQTPRYLIKTRGQQVTLSCSPISGHRSVSWYQQTPGQGLQFLFEYFSETQRNKGNFPGRFSGRQFSNSRSEMNVSTLELGDSALYLCASSLGSDNSPLHFGNGTRLTVT.

This clone was observed a single time. The rearrangement joins TRBV5-1 to TRBJ2-5; TRBD1 aligns across 11 bases. This CDR3 region has 13 residues. V lost 6 bases and J lost 5; bases outside the gene matches: 3. Germline V gene sequence: CDR1 SGHRS, CDR2 YFSETQ. CDR3 sequence (DNA): TGCGCCAGCACCCGGACAGGGGGCGAGACCCAGTACTTC. Protein product: CASTRTGGETQYF.

V and J are TRBV5-4 and TRBJ2-7, with TRBD2 identical over 8 bases. Germline lookup yields CDR1 SGHNT and CDR2 YYREEE (reference sequence). The CDR3 spans 15 residues. V lost 0 bases to trimming and J lost 2 bases; unmatched junction nucleotides: 4. CDR3 sequence: CASSLGLATTYEQYF. The CDR3 nucleotides read TGTGCCAGCAGCTTGGGACTAGCGACCACCTACGAGCAGTACTTC.

The chain joins TRBV30 to TRBJ1-3; the D gene is possibly TRBD1 (6 bases). CDR1 and CDR2 from the germline V gene are GTSNPN and SVGIG (reference sequence). Between the trimmed V and J ends, which lost 1 base and 1 base, there was a span of 8 bases. This CDR3 comprises 14 residues. The CDR3 protein is CAWSGRGSGNTIYF. The CDR3 DNA sequence: TGTGCCTGGAGTGGTAGGGGGTCTGGAAACACCATATATTTT. The full variable domain, rest sourced from reference TRBV30 and TRBJ1-3, is SQTIHQWPATLVQPVGSPLSLECTVEGTSNPNLYWYRQAAGRGLQLLFYSVGIGQISSEVPQNLSASRPQDRQFILSSKKLLLSDSGFYLCAWSGRGSGNTIYFGEGSWLTVV.

This chain joins TRBV15 and TRBJ2-1; 9 nucleotides align to TRBD1. The germline V gene has CDR1 LNHNV and CDR2 YYDKDF (reference sequence). The V and J ends lost 0 bases and 0 bases, in that order; junction bases with no gene match: 6. CDR3 size: 18 residues. CDR3 coding DNA: TGTGCCACCAGCAGAGACCGGGACAGGGTAGGCTCCTACAATGAGCAGTTCTTC. Translated, it gives CATSRDRDRVGSYNEQFF.

This chain uses TRBV6-5 with TRBJ1-4, with a possible D match to TRBD1 (6 bases). The CDR3 runs 14 residues. Trimming removed 2 bases from V and 14 bases from J, with 18 bases in between. The germline CDR1 and CDR2 sequences are MNHEY and SVGAGI. The CDR3, as DNA: TGTGCCAGCAGTTACGACCGGGAGGGGGGAGGCCTGTTTTTT. It codes for CASSYDREGGGLFF.

The gene calls are TRBV19 and TRBJ2-4, with 8 bases identical to TRBD1. The V gene's germline CDR1 is LNHDA and CDR2 SQIVND (reference sequence). J lost 0 bases, V lost 3 bases, and 4 bases had no gene match. The CDR3 has 16 amino acids. In nucleotides, the CDR3 is TGTGCCAGTAGTATTAGGACAGGGCTAGCCAAAAACATTCAGTACTTC. Protein: CASSIRTGLAKNIQYF.

This chain links TRBV14 with TRBJ2-7; 9 bases match TRBD2. Germline assignment: CDR1 SGHDN and CDR2 FVKESK. Unmatched junction bases numbered 4, after V lost 3 bases and J lost 1 base. This CDR3 region has 15 residues. Written as DNA, the CDR3 is TGTGCCAGCAGCCAGGGTAGCGGGGGATCCTACGAGCAGTACTTC. It yields the protein CASSQGSGGSYEQYF.

J is TRBJ2-3 and V is TRBV5-1, with TRBD1 matching over 9 bases. There are 14 residues in the CDR3. Trimming at V came to 7 bases and at J to 3 bases, leaving 6 bases not matched to a gene. Germline V gives CDR1 SGHRS, CDR2 YFSETQ. CDR3 DNA sequence: TGCGCCAGCGGCGGACAGGGGAGTACAGATACGCAGTATTTT. Translated, it gives CASGGQGSTDTQYF.

V gene TRBV19 combines with J gene TRBJ2-7; 9 nucleotides agree with TRBD2. The CDR3 length is 15 residues. Germline V CDR1 and CDR2: LNHDA, SQIVND (reference sequence). V lost 5 bases and J lost 2; bases outside the gene matches: 7. CDR3 DNA: TGTGCCAGTAGTCGAACAGCGGGAGGCGCCTACGAGCAGTACTTC. Its translation: CASSRTAGGAYEQYF.

This clone was picked up one time. The chain couples TRBV11-2 to TRBJ2-3, with 7 bases identical to TRBD2. The J segment lost 0 bases and the V segment lost 0 bases, leaving 9 bases of the junction unmatched. Germline loops: CDR1 SGHAT, CDR2 FQNNGV. CDR3 length equals 18 residues. The CDR3: CASSLDPWTRKSTDTQYF. The DNA of the CDR3 is TGTGCCAGCAGCTTAGATCCCTGGACTAGAAAGAGCACAGATACGCAGTATTTT. Based on the CDR3 plus reference TRBV11-2 and TRBJ2-3, the full variable domain is EAGVAQSPRYKIIEKRQSVAFWCNPISGHATLYWYQQILGQGPKLLIQFQNNGVVDDSQLPKDRFSAERLKGVDSTLKIQPAKLEDSAVYLCASSLDPWTRKSTDTQYFGPGTRLTVL.

This chain uses TRBV30 with TRBJ2-3; no clear D gene. Germline lookup yields CDR1 GTSNPN and CDR2 SVGIG (reference sequence). Trimming pared 1 base from V and 4 bases from J, leaving 12 bases between. This CDR3 is 14 amino acids long. CDR3 in amino acids: CAWSAPSPADTQYF. CDR3 bases: TGTGCCTGGAGTGCCCCAAGCCCGGCAGATACGCAGTATTTT.

The V call is TRBV27, the J call TRBJ2-2, with D perhaps TRBD2 (6 bases). With 4 bases removed from V and 7 bases from J, the gap between germline ends came to 16 bases. In germline, CDR1 is MNHEY, CDR2 SMNVEV (reference sequence). The length of the CDR3 is 15 residues. CDR3 nucleotides: TGTGCCAGCAGTTCCCGACTAGGCCCGGGCGGGGAGCTGTTTTTT. It codes for CASSSRLGPGGELFF.

The chain carries TRBV2 and TRBJ2-6; D gene ambiguous. V was cut by 5 bases and J by 4 bases, with 9 bases left in between. The CDR3 extends over 14 amino acids. Looked up from germline, CDR1 is SNHLY and CDR2 is FYNNEI. The CDR3: CASSPQLGANVLTF. The CDR3 nucleotides read TGTGCCAGCAGTCCCCAACTAGGGGCCAACGTCCTGACTTTC.

J is TRBJ1-4 and V is TRBV15, with 7 bases matching TRBD1. V shed 3 bases and J 3 bases; nucleotides not matched to a gene: 4. The CDR3 length is 15 residues. Germline V lookup: CDR1 LNHNV, CDR2 YYDKDF (reference sequence). The CDR3 DNA follows: TGTGCCACCAGCAGCTCCAGGGGGTCTAATGAAAAACTGTTTTTT. Translated: CATSSSRGSNEKLFF.

The chain joins TRBV29-1 to TRBJ2-4; TRBD2 aligns across 10 bases. J was trimmed by 7 bases and V by 4 bases; bases with no gene match: 22. CDR1 SQVTM and CDR2 ANQGSEA come from the germline V gene. The CDR3 is 19 residues long. CDR3 region: CSVGGRASAGGALRNIQYF. CDR3 in DNA: TGCAGCGTTGGGGGCCGTGCCTCAGCGGGAGGGGCGTTAAGGAACATTCAGTACTTC.

The CDR3 spells CASSQGTSGRALDTQYF. The DNA of the CDR3 is TGTGCCAGCAGCCAGGGGACTAGCGGGAGGGCCTTAGATACGCAGTATTTT. The chain uses TRBV4-2 and TRBJ2-3; 16 bases are a match to TRBD2. This CDR3 spans 17 amino acids. The V segment lost 3 bases and the J segment 5 bases; nucleotides outside the gene matches: 5. Per the germline V gene, CDR1 is LGHNA and CDR2 is YNFKEQ.

The chain combines TRBV6-5 with TRBJ2-2; 9 bases are a match to TRBD1. Germline V gene data show CDR1 as MNHEY and CDR2 as SVGAGI. This CDR3 spans 15 amino acids. Trimming removed 11 bases from V and 4 bases from J; junction bases left unmatched: 11. The CDR3 DNA is TGTGCCTCGTTACAGGGGGCGCGTAGCACCGGGGAGCTGTTTTTT. It yields the protein CASLQGARSTGELFF.

This chain connects TRBV5-1 to TRBJ2-3, with 12 bases aligning to TRBD1. The V gene's germline CDR1 is SGHRS and CDR2 YFSETQ. The trim removed 3 bases at V and 4 bases at J, leaving 9 bases unmatched. The CDR3 loop spans 17 amino acids. The CDR3 nucleotides are TGCGCCAGCAGCTCCGGGTGGGGACAGGGGGCCTCAGATACGCAGTATTTT. It yields the protein CASSSGWGQGASDTQYF.

This clone was recorded once. V usage is TRBV7-2 and J usage is TRBJ2-7; TRBD1 agrees at 7 bases. The length of the CDR3 is 13 residues. From germline, CDR1 is SGHTA and CDR2 FQGNSA. V lost 3 bases to trimming and J lost 5 bases; unmatched junction nucleotides: 4. CDR3 amino acids: CASSFTGENEQYF. The CDR3 DNA follows: TGTGCCAGCAGCTTCACAGGGGAAAACGAGCAGTACTTC.

In this sample, this clone turned up once. This chain uses TRBV7-9 with TRBJ2-3, with a weak D call TRBD2 (6 bases). V lost 7 bases, J lost 6 bases, and 20 bases lay in between. Germline V CDR1 and CDR2: SEHNR, FQNEAQ (reference sequence). This CDR3 is 15 amino acids long. CDR3 bases: TGTGCCAGCAACAAGTTCGGATTGGAGGGTGATACGCAGTATTTT. Translated, it gives CASNKFGLEGDTQYF.

J is TRBJ2-2 and V is TRBV14; tentative D call: TRBD2 (6 bases). The CDR3 extends over 13 amino acids. Germline CDR1 reads SGHDN; CDR2 reads FVKESK. The germline V and J ends were trimmed by 4 bases and 12 bases, with 15 bases remaining between them. The CDR3 loop reads CASSRASALQLFF. CDR3 DNA sequence: TGTGCCAGCAGCCGGGCTAGCGCGCTGCAGCTGTTTTTT.